These 5 T cell receptor beta chains were all obtained from the same sample, sequenced in a study of beta chain features in type 1 diabetes. The sequenced template was cDNA made from the entire isolated RNA. The table came from immunoSEQ multiplex PCR; TCRdb's copy has only in-frame clones and leaves some out. The sample has about 150,000 clones; 10% are singletons. For these receptors, no antigen is known. Study-level results: The study found moderately but significantly shorter TCRB CDR3s in all four CD4+ subsets of Type 1 diabetes patients.

The sample taken for sequencing was central memory CD4+ T cells from blood. Source of these receptors: a young man with type 1 diabetes.

A few counts support this clone. The chain is built from TRBV6-1 and TRBJ2-2; TRBD1 might be the D (6 bases). Per germline, CDR1 MNHNS and CDR2 SASEGT. The CDR3 covers 14 residues. Trimming removed 7 bases at V and 5 bases at J, with 14 bases between. CDR3 residues: CASNPGTNTGELFF. The CDR3 region has the DNA TGTGCCAGCAATCCTGGGACAAATACCGGGGAGCTGTTTTTT.

The genes are TRBV9 and TRBJ2-5, with D uncertain. The V end was cut by 4 bases, the J end by 5 bases, with 15 bases between. The CDR3 runs to 14 residues. Germline V gives CDR1 SGDLS, CDR2 YYNGEE. CDR3 loop: CASSPMGSRETQYF. The CDR3, as DNA: TGTGCCAGCAGCCCGATGGGCAGTAGGGAGACCCAGTACTTC.

This clone was detected a few times. The CDR3, as DNA: TGTGCCAGCAGCCAAGGTCTAAGCGGAAACTTAAATGAGCAGTTCTTC. Its translation is CASSQGLSGNLNEQFF. V and J are TRBV14 and TRBJ2-1; TRBD2 is a possible D gene (5 bases). V was clipped by 1 base and J by 7 bases, with 17 bases between them. This CDR3 has 16 residues. CDR1 is SGHDN and CDR2 is FVKESK in the germline V gene.

The CDR3 here is CASSLDGGRNQPQHF. CDR3 DNA: TGCGCCAGCAGCTTGGACGGGGGGCGTAATCAGCCCCAGCATTTT. This chain connects TRBV5-1 to TRBJ1-5, with a possible D match to TRBD1 (6 bases). V lost 0 bases and J 4 bases, leaving 11 bases between the germline ends. Germline V gene sequence: CDR1 SGHRS, CDR2 YFSETQ. The CDR3 length is 15 residues.

This chain connects TRBV11-2 to TRBJ2-3; a weak D match, TRBD2 (5 bases). This CDR3 contains 14 residues. The germline V and J ends were trimmed by 3 bases and 3 bases, with 10 bases remaining between them. From germline, CDR1 is SGHAT and CDR2 FQNNGV. The CDR3 is CASSFGGGTDTQYF. The CDR3 DNA sequence: TGTGCCAGCAGCTTCGGAGGCGGGACAGATACGCAGTATTTT.